These 31 T cell receptor beta chains came from one sample sequenced in a study of regulatory T cells in long-lasting Graves disease (dated by TCRdb to the early 2020s). The library was prepared using multiplex PCR. The sequencer listed for this sample is Illumina HiSeq 4000. TCR beta libraries were built with iRepertoire HTBI primers and Arm-PCR amplification of CDR3 regions. TCRdb took the public reads, trimmed them with fastp at Q25, ran MiXCR for clone calling and kept in-frame beta chains. Rows with one shared CDR3 protein collapse into an entry with the most common genes and DNA. A total of 300,000 to 400,000 distinct CDR3 sequences appear in this sample, 16% of them only once. Clones ranked in the top ten supply roughly 27% of the sample. Interpreted using the paper, the time point label stands for: newly diagnosed GD, antithyroid drugs for less than 3 months. For both TCR sequencing and RNA sequencing, RNA was extracted from PBMCs in TRIzol.

The sample was also linked to a second study, of T cells in Graves' hyperthyroidism and ophthalmopathy.

Material: peripheral blood mononuclear cells (PBMCs), obtained at new diagnosis, from a patient treated with antithyroid drugs. The source is a man aged 35 to 55 with Graves disease. Donor details come from another sample of the same person, matched by shared clones.

The V and J genes are TRBV5-1 and TRBJ2-7; 8 nucleotides align to TRBD1. The junction had 4 bases not matched to a gene; V was cut back by 3 bases and J by 2 bases. In germline, CDR1 is SGHRS, CDR2 YFSETQ. The CDR3 length is 14 residues. The CDR3 DNA is TGCGCCAGCAGCTGGCAGGGGGCGGCCTACGAGCAGTACTTC. Amino acid sequence: CASSWQGAAYEQYF.

Many counts were recorded for this clonotype. This rearrangement joins TRBV20-1 to TRBJ2-1, with D maybe TRBD2 (6 bases). V was clipped by 3 bases and J by 9 bases, with 15 bases between them. The CDR3 length is 13 residues. Germline CDR1 reads DFQATT; CDR2 reads SNEGSKA (reference sequence). CDR3 loop: CSASGTPQGEQFF. The CDR3 bases are TGCAGTGCTAGTGGGACTCCCCAGGGTGAGCAGTTCTTC.

This clonotype was counted many times. The chain combines TRBV28 with TRBJ1-1, with TRBD1 matching 7 bases. Germline loops: CDR1 MDHEN, CDR2 SYDVKM. The ends lost 5 bases at V and 1 base at J; junction bases unmatched: 1. The CDR3 has 13 amino acids. CDR3 loop: CASSDRENTEAFF. The DNA for the CDR3 is TGTGCCAGCAGTGACAGGGAGAACACTGAAGCTTTCTTT.

In the case of this clonotype: A much larger clone is a single base away; this may be a read error. This rearrangement joins TRBV6-4 to TRBJ2-7, with D possibly TRBD2 on 7 matching bases. Per germline, CDR1 MRHNA and CDR2 SNTAGT. The CDR3 is 14 amino acids. The CDR3 bases are TGTGCCAGCAGCCCTCGGGGGGCCAAATACGAGAAGTACTTC. It translates to CASSPRGAKYEKYF.

This clonotype showed up just a few times. The gene calls are TRBV14 and TRBJ2-5; TRBD2 matches at 7 bases. The germline CDR1 and CDR2 sequences are SGHDN and FVKESK. CDR3 length: 13 residues. V was clipped by 4 bases and J by 10 bases; unmatched bases: 9. CDR3 coding DNA: TGTGCCAGCAGCCTCGGAGCGGGGACGGTCCAGTACTTC. It yields the protein CASSLGAGTVQYF.

At least ten counts were recorded for this clonotype. This CDR3 is CATSDPQPKETQYF. In DNA form, the CDR3 reads TGTGCCACCAGTGATCCCCAGCCCAAAGAGACCCAGTACTTC. This chain joins TRBV24-1 and TRBJ2-5; no firm D call. V gave up 3 bases and J gave up 3 bases, with 10 bases separating them. Looked up from germline, CDR1 is KGHDR and CDR2 is SFDVKD. This CDR3 spans 14 amino acids.

This clonotype was detected ten times or more. V usage is TRBV27 and J usage is TRBJ2-7; TRBD2 is a possible D gene (5 bases). Germline loops: CDR1 MNHEY, CDR2 SMNVEV (reference sequence). The CDR3 runs 15 residues. V dropped 3 bases and J dropped 1 base, with 13 bases sitting between them. CDR3 sequence reads: CASSLMSGGSYEQYF. CDR3 sequence (DNA): TGTGCCAGCAGTTTGATGTCCGGCGGGTCCTACGAGCAGTACTTC.

This chain joins TRBV27 and TRBJ1-2; D is perhaps TRBD1 (5 bases). Germline CDR1 MNHEY, CDR2 SMNVEV (reference sequence). V lost 5 bases and J lost 5, with 12 bases in between. This CDR3 region has 13 residues. The CDR3 spells CASSPREGYGYTF. CDR3 nucleotide sequence: TGTGCCAGCAGTCCCAGGGAGGGTTATGGCTACACCTTC.

This clonotype was seen repeatedly, ten times or more. J is TRBJ2-3 and V is TRBV6-1; 7 bases match TRBD2. CDR1 and CDR2 (germline): MNHNS, SASEGT. Trimming at V came to 0 bases and at J to 5 bases, leaving 11 bases not matched to a gene. The CDR3 loop spans 17 amino acids. The CDR3 sequence is CASSEALPGGPGDTQYF. As DNA, the CDR3 is TGTGCCAGCAGTGAAGCGCTTCCGGGGGGTCCGGGAGATACGCAGTATTTT.

This clonotype was detected many times. The chain links TRBV27 to TRBJ1-1; the D is unclear. In germline, CDR1 is MNHEY, CDR2 SMNVEV (reference sequence). The CDR3 sequence is 16 residues long. V lost 0 bases, J lost 0 bases, and 11 bases lay in between. In nucleotides, the CDR3 is TGTGCCAGCAGTTTATCGATTCCACTCATGAACACTGAAGCTTTCTTT. Amino acid sequence: CASSLSIPLMNTEAFF.

This clonotype has a count of ten or more. This chain's CDR3 is CASSFTGVLLPQHF. As DNA, the CDR3 is TGTGCCAGCAGTTTTACAGGGGTCCTTTTGCCCCAGCATTTT. The chain joins TRBV2 to TRBJ1-5; 7 positions agree with TRBD1. The CDR3 runs to 14 residues. Germline CDR1 reads SNHLY; CDR2 reads FYNNEI. The V segment lost 5 bases and the J segment 9 bases; nucleotides outside the gene matches: 10.

The rearrangement joins TRBV20-1 to TRBJ1-2; D gene uncertain. This CDR3 spans 14 amino acids. Per the germline V gene, CDR1 is DFQATT and CDR2 is SNEGSKA (reference sequence). V lost 1 base and J lost 0, with 9 bases in between. In DNA, the CDR3 is TGCAGTGCTAGAGGGACCTCGGCTAACTATGGCTACACCTTC. Encoded protein: CSARGTSANYGYTF.

At least ten counts were recorded for this clonotype. The chain couples TRBV5-8 to TRBJ1-6; TRBD1 matches 8 bases. The germline gives CDR1 SGHTS, CDR2 YDEGEE. The CDR3 spans 16 residues. With V trimmed by 7 bases and J by 0 bases, 6 bases remained unmatched. This CDR3 reads CASGRTGSSYNSPLHF. CDR3 DNA: TGTGCCAGCGGTAGGACAGGGAGCTCCTATAATTCACCCCTCCACTTT.

A word on this clonotype: A much larger clone is a single base away; this may be a read error. The chain joins TRBV6-5 to TRBJ2-3; D might be TRBD1 (9 bases). The germline CDR1 and CDR2 sequences are MNHEY and SVGAGI. The CDR3 contains 15 residues. The CDR3 DNA sequence: TGTACCAGCAGTTACTCCCAACAGGGGGCGGGGGGACAGTATTTT. Translating gives CTSSYSQQGAGGQYF.

The rearrangement uses TRBV28 and TRBJ2-7, with D perhaps given as TRBD1 or TRBD2 (5 bases each). Per the germline V gene, CDR1 is MDHEN and CDR2 is SYDVKM. The CDR3 covers 16 residues. The germline V and J ends were trimmed by 0 bases and 0 bases, with 12 bases remaining between them. The CDR3 is CASSLWAGTSSYEQYF. DNA of the CDR3: TGTGCCAGCAGTTTATGGGCAGGGACGAGCTCCTACGAGCAGTACTTC.

The table lists this clonotype with many counts. This chain connects TRBV20-1 to TRBJ2-7; either TRBD1 or TRBD2 may fit D (5 bases each). V was cut by 0 bases and J by 3 bases, with 6 bases left in between. The germline V gene has CDR1 DFQATT and CDR2 SNEGSKA (reference sequence). The CDR3 sequence is 12 residues long. The CDR3 is CSARDGGYEQYF. The CDR3 coding sequence is TGCAGTGCTAGAGATGGGGGCTACGAGCAGTACTTC.

This clonotype was observed a handful of times. The chain uses TRBV28 and TRBJ1-5, with D hard to call. This CDR3 spans 13 amino acids. CDR1 is MDHEN and CDR2 is SYDVKM in the germline V gene. The V end was cut by 7 bases, the J end by 0 bases, with 7 bases between. CDR3 sequence (DNA): TGTGCCAGCACCCAATATAGCAATCAGCCCCAGCATTTT. Translation gives CASTQYSNQPQHF.

This clonotype was detected only a few times. The rearrangement links TRBV11-2 to TRBJ1-1; 7 bases are shared with TRBD1. The germline CDR1 and CDR2 sequences are SGHAT and FQNNGV. V lost 5 bases, J lost 10 bases, and 19 bases stayed unmatched. The CDR3 runs 16 residues. CDR3 DNA sequence: TGTGCCAGCAGCCCCTGGGTGGGAGACAGGGCACCGGGAGCTTTCTTT. Protein: CASSPWVGDRAPGAFF.

J is TRBJ2-7 and V is TRBV9; D may be TRBD1 (6 bases). This CDR3 spans 15 amino acids. Germline V gene data show CDR1 as SGDLS and CDR2 as YYNGEE. V lost 0 bases to trimming and J lost 0 bases, with 10 bases between them. The CDR3 sequence: CASSVGGQSSYEQYF. The DNA for the CDR3 is TGTGCCAGCAGCGTAGGGGGGCAGAGCTCCTACGAGCAGTACTTC.

This clonotype was counted ten times or more. The chain uses TRBV24-1 and TRBJ2-3; tentative D call: TRBD2 (6 bases). The germline V gene encodes CDR1 KGHDR and CDR2 SFDVKD. The V end was cut by 1 base, the J end by 5 bases, with 18 bases between. The length of the CDR3 is 17 residues. The CDR3 region has the DNA TGTGCCACCAGTGATTTCGGGACCGCCGCGGGGATAGATACGCAGTATTTT. Its protein is CATSDFGTAAGIDTQYF.

This clonotype was seen only once. A far larger clone is a single base away, which makes a read error likely. The rearrangement links TRBV7-2 to TRBJ2-1; 8 bases are shared with TRBD2. The germline V gene encodes CDR1 SGHTA and CDR2 FQGNSA. The CDR3 is made up of 14 amino acids. V shed 4 bases, J shed 10 bases, and the junction held 9 bases outside the gene matches. CDR3 sequence reads: CASSSSGGTYEQFF. CDR3 bases: TGTGCCAGCAGCTCCTCGGGGGGGACCTACGAGCAGTTCTTC.

In this sample, this clonotype turned up many times. The chain links TRBV20-1 to TRBJ2-3, with 12 bases fitting TRBD2. With V trimmed by 5 bases and J by 3 bases, 3 bases remained unmatched. The CDR3 consists of 14 residues. CDR1 and CDR2 from the germline V gene are DFQATT and SNEGSKA (reference sequence). CDR3 residues: CSAPSGGVTDTQYF. CDR3 in DNA: TGCAGTGCTCCTAGCGGGGGGGTTACAGATACGCAGTATTTT.

The rearrangement links TRBV15 to TRBJ2-1; D is unresolved. Trimming shortened V by 0 bases and J by 5 bases, and 11 bases separated the two germline ends. CDR1 is LNHNV, CDR2 YYDKDF, per germline (reference sequence). This CDR3 is 15 amino acids long. The CDR3 sequence is CATSRDGKAHNEQFF. In nucleotides, the CDR3 is TGTGCCACCAGCAGAGATGGGAAGGCACACAATGAGCAGTTCTTC.

This clonotype was seen repeatedly, ten times or more. This chain links TRBV18 with TRBJ2-5; TRBD1 agrees at 8 bases. V dropped 4 bases and J dropped 5; count of bases not matched to a gene: 6. Germline lookup yields CDR1 KGHSH and CDR2 LQKENI. CDR3 size: 14 residues. CDR3 in amino acids: CASSLTGALETQYF. In DNA, the CDR3 is TGTGCCAGCTCACTGACAGGGGCCTTGGAGACCCAGTACTTC.

A remark on this clonotype: A much larger clonotype is one base distant, so this may be a read error. The chain combines TRBV24-1 with TRBJ2-2; D is possibly TRBD1 (7 bases). The CDR3 runs to 16 residues. Germline CDR1 KGHDR, CDR2 SFDVKD. CDR3 coding DNA: TGTGTCACCAGTGATTTACGCAGGGGGGACGCCGGGGAGCTGTTTTTT. Its translation: CVTSDLRRGDAGELFF.

This clonotype was recorded many times. The J gene is TRBJ1-4, the V gene TRBV5-1, with D possibly matching TRBD1 (5 bases). Germline V CDR1 and CDR2: SGHRS, YFSETQ. V was clipped by 7 bases and J by 7 bases, with 20 bases between them. This CDR3 contains 15 residues. CDR3 in DNA: TGCGCCAGCCGACGCGATGGAGGGGTGTCTGAAAAACTGTTTTTT. Amino acid sequence: CASRRDGGVSEKLFF.

This chain connects TRBV20-1 to TRBJ2-3, with 8 bases that match TRBD2. J gave up 2 bases and V 3 bases, and 10 bases lay outside the gene matches. Germline V gene lookup returns CDR1 DFQATT and CDR2 SNEGSKA (reference sequence). This CDR3 contains 16 residues. CDR3 protein: CSASERRGEPTDTQYF. CDR3 in DNA: TGCAGTGCTAGCGAACGGCGGGGGGAGCCCACAGATACGCAGTATTTT.

The rearrangement links TRBV7-2 to TRBJ1-5; possible D gene TRBD1, 5 bases. Germline CDR1 reads SGHTA; CDR2 reads FQGNSA. Trimming took 6 bases from V and 2 from J, leaving 11 bases between them. The CDR3 is made up of 14 amino acids. This CDR3 reads CASSSAGRNQPQHF. Written as DNA, the CDR3 is TGTGCCAGCAGTTCTGCGGGGCGCAATCAGCCCCAGCATTTT.

This clonotype was counted ten times or more. The rearrangement joins TRBV28 to TRBJ2-6; 10 nucleotides match TRBD1. The CDR3 extends over 17 amino acids. Germline CDR1 and CDR2: MDHEN and SYDVKM. V lost 4 bases and J lost 2; bases outside the gene matches: 5. The CDR3 protein is CASSSSGTGAGANVLTF. The DNA for the CDR3 is TGTGCCAGCAGTTCGTCCGGGACAGGGGCTGGGGCCAACGTCCTGACTTTC.

This clonotype was seen ten or more times. V usage is TRBV7-2 and J usage is TRBJ2-7; D unresolved. Germline V gene data show CDR1 as SGHTA and CDR2 as FQGNSA. The CDR3 sequence is 14 residues long. The V gene lost 5 bases and the J gene lost 6 bases, with 17 bases spanning the gap. The CDR3 region is CASSALSLAVEQYF. The CDR3 DNA is TGTGCCAGCAGCGCCCTCTCCCTTGCGGTCGAGCAGTACTTC. Variable domain in full (rest from reference TRBV7-2 and TRBJ2-7): GAGVSQSPSNKVTEKGKDVELRCDPISGHTALYWYRQSLGQGLEFLIYFQGNSAPDKSGLPSDRFSAERTGGSVSTLTIQRTQQEDSAVYLCASSALSLAVEQYFGPGTRLTVT.

This clonotype was counted many times. The rearrangement links TRBV3-1 to TRBJ2-2, with D maybe TRBD1 (6 bases). Germline CDR1 is LGHDT and CDR2 is YNNKEL (reference sequence). Deletions cut 4 bases from V and 7 bases from J, with 13 bases between. This CDR3 region has 14 residues. The CDR3 region is CASSRNQGIGELFF. The CDR3 DNA follows: TGTGCCAGCAGCCGAAACCAGGGGATCGGGGAGCTGTTTTTT.